Each of the 12 T cell receptor beta chains below was sequenced from the same sample in a study of T cells in Graves' hyperthyroidism and ophthalmopathy. Template material for amplifying TCR beta CDR3 regions consisted of RNA transcripts. First-round RT-PCR targeting the TCR CDR3 was performed with the HTBI primer set. One entry per CDR3 protein results from TCRdb running MiXCR on the multiplex PCR reads. This table has about 520,000 distinct CDR3 sequences, approximately 25% appearing once. Material: blood. These receptors all stem from a woman aged 25 to 39 with Graves' ophthalmopathy.

This clonotype was counted a single time. This may stem from a read error, because a much larger clone lies one nucleotide away. The chain links TRBV11-2 to TRBJ2-5; 9 bases agree with TRBD2. Germline CDR1 is SGHAT and CDR2 is FQNNGV. The CDR3 has 19 amino acids. CDR3: CASSYPKNKERGAQGTQYF. The CDR3 DNA sequence: TGTGCCAGCAGCTACCCGAAGAACAAAGAGCGGGGGGCCCAAGGGACCCAGTACTTC.

This clonotype came up many times. The CDR3 sequence: CASSLDSGFGNTIYF. CDR3 sequence (DNA): TGTGCCAGCAGCTTAGACTCAGGGTTCGGAAACACCATATATTTT. The chain combines TRBV7-3 with TRBJ1-3; maybe TRBD1 (5 bases). The CDR3 is 15 residues long. Germline V gene data show CDR1 as SGHTA and CDR2 as FQGTGA. Trimming left V 2 bases short and J 4 bases short, with 12 bases between.

V is TRBV3-1 and J is TRBJ2-6; tentative D call: TRBD2 (6 bases). Trimming removed 1 base at V and 0 bases at J, with 13 bases between. The germline V gene has CDR1 LGHDT and CDR2 YNNKEL (reference sequence). CDR3 length: 18 amino acids. The CDR3 sequence is CASSQGLAFSSGANVLTF. DNA for the CDR3: TGTGCCAGCAGCCAAGGGCTAGCGTTCTCCTCTGGGGCCAACGTCCTGACTTTC.

In the case of this clonotype: A read error may account for a junction end that differs from germline. This chain connects TRBV27 to TRBJ2-7; D not resolved. The CDR3 has 13 residues. The germline V gene has CDR1 MNHEY and CDR2 SMNVEV (reference sequence). The CDR3 region is CASSLLSSYDQYF. CDR3 bases: TGTGCCAGCAGTTTACTCAGCTCCTACGATCAGTACTTC.

Many counts were recorded for this clonotype. J is TRBJ1-5 and V is TRBV18, with D uncertain. This CDR3 contains 14 residues. The germline CDR1 and CDR2 sequences are KGHSH and LQKENI. The ends were cut back, 5 bases at V and 2 bases at J, with 10 bases in the middle. The chain's CDR3 is CASSSDARNQPQHF. CDR3 nucleotides: TGTGCCAGCTCAAGTGACGCTCGCAATCAGCCCCAGCATTTT. Looking up the rest from reference TRBV18 and TRBJ1-5 gives the full variable domain: NAGVMQNPRHLVRRRGQEARLRCSPMKGHSHVYWYRQLPEEGLKFMVYLQKENIIDESGMPKERFSAEFPKEGPSILRIQQVVRGDSAAYFCASSSDARNQPQHFGDGTRLSIL.

The V and J genes are TRBV28 and TRBJ2-5, with a tentative D call TRBD2 (5 bases). This CDR3 has 16 residues. CDR1 is MDHEN and CDR2 is SYDVKM in the germline V gene. V lost 2 bases to trimming and J lost 3 bases, with 16 bases between them. The CDR3 DNA reads as TGTGCCAGCAGTTTAAGGTATCGGGGTACCAAAGAGACCCAGTACTTC. It encodes CASSLRYRGTKETQYF. Filled out from reference TRBV28 and TRBJ2-5, the complete variable domain reads DVKVTQSSRYLVKRTGEKVFLECVQDMDHENMFWYRQDPGLGLRLIYFSYDVKMKEKGDIPEGYSVSREKKERFSLILESASTNQTSMYLCASSLRYRGTKETQYFGPGTRLLVL.

This clonotype appeared many times. The rearrangement links TRBV6-5 to TRBJ1-2, with a possible D match to TRBD1 (5 bases). This CDR3 has 11 residues. From germline, CDR1 is MNHEY and CDR2 SVGAGI. V was pared by 7 bases and J by 7 bases, with 10 bases between. The CDR3 nucleotides are TGTGCCAGCAATCAGGGACGTGGCTACACCTTC. This sequence encodes CASNQGRGYTF.

This sequence joins TRBV6-1 and TRBJ2-2; D is undetermined. CDR1 and CDR2 (germline): MNHNS, SASEGT. V lost 5 bases, J lost 6 bases, and 16 bases lay in between. CDR3 size: 15 residues. CDR3 region: CASSPQWGKAGELFF. The CDR3 nucleotides read TGTGCCAGCAGTCCCCAGTGGGGAAAGGCCGGGGAGCTGTTTTTT.

This clonotype was counted at least ten times. The rearrangement joins TRBV3-1 to TRBJ2-2; 7 bases match TRBD1. Germline CDR1 LGHDT, CDR2 YNNKEL (reference sequence). With V trimmed by 8 bases and J by 4 bases, 13 bases remained unmatched. CDR3 length equals 16 residues. CDR3 amino acids: CASRSTGARRTGELFF. CDR3 in DNA: TGTGCCAGCCGATCAACAGGGGCTCGACGCACCGGGGAGCTGTTTTTT.

This clonotype showed up just a few times. The chain joins TRBV2 to TRBJ2-2; D ambiguous. CDR1 and CDR2 (germline): SNHLY, FYNNEI. CDR3 size: 14 residues. Trimming took off 1 base at V and 3 bases at J, with 6 bases between the two ends. CDR3 nucleotide sequence: TGTGCCAGCAGTGAAGGAGCGTACACCGGGGAGCTGTTTTTT. Protein product: CASSEGAYTGELFF.

The chain links TRBV11-2 to TRBJ2-7, with a possible D match to TRBD1 (5 bases). V was trimmed by 5 bases and J by 1 base, leaving 18 bases between them. The CDR3 covers 16 residues. CDR1 SGHAT and CDR2 FQNNGV come from the germline V gene. Written as DNA, the CDR3 is TGTGCCAGCAGCAAGGGGTTTGTCCCACAGTCCTACGAGCAGTACTTC. Translation gives CASSKGFVPQSYEQYF.

There are many counts of this clonotype. The rearrangement joins TRBV19 to TRBJ1-5; perhaps TRBD1 as D (5 bases). Germline-derived CDR1 and CDR2 are LNHDA and SQIVND (reference sequence). The CDR3 consists of 16 residues. Between the trimmed V and J ends, which lost 4 bases and 0 bases, there was a span of 13 bases. The CDR3 spells CASSTQRGSSNQPQHF. Here the CDR3 DNA reads TGTGCCAGTAGTACACAGCGGGGGAGTAGCAATCAGCCCCAGCATTTT.